This T cell receptor (beta chain) is drawn from a study of blood T cell repertoires in COVID-19. Germline V CDR1 and CDR2: ENHRY, SYGVKD. This CDR3 contains 12 residues. Losses at the gene ends were 8 bases for V and 6 bases for J; bases not matched to a gene: 5. Self-reported history from a screening survey and questionnaire set each donor's cohort. TCRdb's table, derived via immunoSEQ multiplex PCR, lists solely in-frame clones and lacks some. The sample lists about 330,000 clones; over 75% were seen once. The receptor was isolated from a woman under 40 who had recovered from COVID-19. V usage is TRBV10-3 and J usage is TRBJ1-2, with 8 positions matching TRBD1. The sequencing sample was made of PBMCs or T cells enriched from blood (not recorded which). The CDR3 loop reads CAIGGTGDGYTF. The CDR3 coding sequence is TGTGCCATCGGTGGGACAGGAGATGGCTACACCTTC.